The rows below give T cell receptor beta chains drawn from one sample of a study of shared clonotypes between healthy human individuals. Using immunoSEQ multiplex PCR, the repertoire was profiled, and TCRdb retains in-frame clones only, with some absent. Of approximately 1.9 million clones listed, 93% are singletons. Sequenced material: naive CD8+ T cells from PBMCs. These receptors originate from a man younger than 35 in good health. Some clones in this sample may be carry-over from other donors' samples. CDR3s include the opening cysteine and the closing phenylalanine or tryptophan. The size of a clone is reported for some rows only, either as once, few or many, or as a class for expanded clones.

J gene,clone size,V gene,CDR3 protein
TRBJ1-1,once,TRBV4-3,CASSHSGDVTEAFF
TRBJ1-4,-,TRBV4-3,CASSQVWAANEKLFF
TRBJ1-2,-,TRBV30,CAWTEPAESGYTF
TRBJ2-2,-,TRBV15,CATSSPISGELFF
TRBJ2-3,-,TRBV4-1,CASSHQGGRKYTDTQYF
TRBJ2-7,-,TRBV28,CASSLRYITHEQYF
TRBJ2-7,-,TRBV2,CASSLLAGPTYEQYF
TRBJ2-1,-,TRBV30,CAWSVLARNEQFF
TRBJ1-1,-,TRBV6-4,CASRETGLNTEAFF
TRBJ2-1,-,TRBV5-1,CASSLGRGRSHEQFF
TRBJ2-5,-,TRBV6-6,CASSPSGSRETQYF
TRBJ2-2,-,TRBV7-9,CASSLDRGGELFF
TRBJ1-1,-,TRBV30,CAWSVPPRKTEAFF
TRBJ2-1,-,TRBV6-4,CASSEVAGAVEQFF
TRBJ1-3,-,TRBV7-9,CASSSEYSGNTIYF
TRBJ2-7,-,TRBV15,CATSRDVREEQYF
TRBJ2-3,-,TRBV13,CASSGEGQSGSTDTQYF
TRBJ2-7,-,TRBV27,CASSPYGGSYEQYF
TRBJ2-3,-,TRBV13,CASSTGSGTDTQYF
TRBJ1-2,few,TRBV9,CASSLGTGPGYTF
TRBJ2-1,-,TRBV7-9,CASRAGEQFF
TRBJ1-1,few,TRBV7-9,CASSLGPTVTHEAFF
TRBJ2-7,once,TRBV29-1,CSGRQGGEQYF
TRBJ2-5,-,TRBV5-1,CASSLVFQGPLQETQYF
TRBJ2-7,once,TRBV2,CASTDRVTYEQYF
TRBJ2-5,-,TRBV15,CATSHGTEPQTRTWTQYF
TRBJ2-3,-,TRBV5-4,CASSPTQPSGTDTQYF
TRBJ1-3,few,TRBV9,CASSVGNTIYF
TRBJ1-1,-,TRBV7-9,CASSAWDSEAFF
TRBJ1-5,-,TRBV4-3,CASSFSWGAGQPQHF
TRBJ2-1,once,TRBV9,CASSVVATNEQFF
TRBJ2-5,-,TRBV4-3,CASSHRGPSQETQYF
TRBJ1-2,-,TRBV5-5,CASSFYFSPAPNYGYTF
TRBJ2-1,-,TRBV7-9,CASSLSVAEQFF
TRBJ2-1,-,TRBV27,CASSLGREGRNEQFF
TRBJ2-7,-,TRBV7-9,CASSLDNYQVSHEQYF
TRBJ2-5,-,TRBV28,CASSFLQETQYF
TRBJ2-7,-,TRBV28,CASSYLGRLTTSSYEQYF
TRBJ2-1,-,TRBV19,CASSFPAREQFF
TRBJ2-5,-,TRBV7-2,CASSPSMGETQYF
TRBJ2-7,-,TRBV10-2,CASSESSWTSYEQYF
TRBJ1-4,-,TRBV11-2,CASSLGWGELFF
TRBJ1-2,once,TRBV5-6,CASSAGGGYTNYGYTF
TRBJ1-2,-,TRBV19,CASSLAHAYGYTF
TRBJ2-7,-,TRBV4-1,CASSQDFNEQYF
TRBJ2-7,-,TRBV5-6,CASSSGTGLQAYEQYF
TRBJ2-6,-,TRBV7-9,CASSLGPSGANVLTF
TRBJ2-3,-,TRBV29-1,CSVILAGGWSTDTQYF
TRBJ2-5,-,TRBV6-1,CASSALAGGYNEETQYF
TRBJ1-3,-,TRBV4-1,CASSPPRGQGSGNTIYF
TRBJ1-1,-,TRBV7-6,CASSLGTVSTEAFF
TRBJ2-7,-,TRBV27,CASINREPYEQYF
TRBJ2-3,once,TRBV5-5,CASSLDRSRTDTQYF
TRBJ2-7,-,TRBV19,CASSTRTGPGYEQYF